Listed below are T cell receptor beta chains from one sample, sequenced in a study of shared clonotypes between healthy human individuals. TCRdb's copy holds only in-frame clones and misses some; the assay was immunoSEQ multiplex PCR. The sample carries fewer than 100,000 clones, 67% recorded once. Sequencing used memory CD8+ T cells sorted from blood. These receptors came from a man aged 30 to 45 in good health. CDR3s include the opening cysteine and the closing phenylalanine or tryptophan. D genes are given only for firm matches. Size tells how often a clone was seen (once, few, many) or the class of an expanded clone, and some rows leave it out.

j_call: TRBJ1-5
clone_size: once
d_call: .
v_call: TRBV27
cdr3_aa: CASSLSRVNQPQHF
cdr3_nt: TGTGCCAGCAGTTTAAGCAGGGTCAATCAGCCCCAGCATTTT

j_call: TRBJ2-7
clone_size: .
d_call: .
v_call: TRBV28
cdr3_aa: CASSRGVYEQYF
cdr3_nt: TGTGCCAGCTCAAGGGGAGTCTACGAGCAGTACTTC

j_call: TRBJ1-3
clone_size: .
d_call: .
v_call: TRBV11-2
cdr3_aa: CASSLSHSRISGNTIYF
cdr3_nt: TGTGCCAGCAGCTTATCACATTCACGGATCTCTGGAAACACCATATATTTT

j_call: TRBJ2-2
clone_size: .
d_call: TRBD2
v_call: TRBV7-6
cdr3_aa: CASSLVPGRVTGELFF
cdr3_nt: TGTGCCAGCAGCCTGGTCCCAGGGAGGGTCACCGGGGAGCTGTTTTTT

j_call: TRBJ2-3
clone_size: .
d_call: TRBD2
v_call: TRBV27
cdr3_aa: CASSFRIPGLAGSLDTQYF
cdr3_nt: TGTGCCAGCAGTTTCCGGATTCCGGGACTAGCGGGTAGTCTGGATACGCAGTATTTT

j_call: TRBJ2-3
clone_size: .
d_call: .
v_call: TRBV7-9
cdr3_aa: CASVLAPSTDTQYF
cdr3_nt: TGTGCCAGCGTCCTAGCGCCCAGCACAGATACGCAGTATTTT

j_call: TRBJ2-5
clone_size: few
d_call: .
v_call: TRBV4-1
cdr3_aa: CASSQGGSLQETQYF
cdr3_nt: TGCGCCAGCAGCCAAGGGGGGTCCCTTCAAGAGACCCAGTACTTC

j_call: TRBJ2-7
clone_size: .
d_call: .
v_call: TRBV19
cdr3_aa: CASSEDRNSYEQYF
cdr3_nt: TGTGCCAGTAGTGAAGACAGAAACTCCTACGAGCAGTACTTC

j_call: TRBJ2-5
clone_size: .
d_call: TRBD2
v_call: TRBV7-2
cdr3_aa: CASSKDTGGPPKTQYF
cdr3_nt: TGTGCCAGCAGCAAGGATACGGGAGGGCCCCCCAAGACCCAGTACTTC

j_call: TRBJ2-7
clone_size: .
d_call: TRBD2
v_call: TRBV11-2
cdr3_aa: CASSTRGLAGELEQYF
cdr3_nt: TGTGCCAGCAGCACCAGGGGGCTAGCGGGAGAGCTCGAGCAGTACTTC

j_call: TRBJ2-5
clone_size: .
d_call: TRBD2
v_call: TRBV6-1
cdr3_aa: CASSLAGEGETQYF
cdr3_nt: TGTGCCAGCAGTTTAGCGGGAGAGGGGGAGACCCAGTACTTC

j_call: TRBJ2-7
clone_size: .
d_call: TRBD2
v_call: TRBV7-9
cdr3_aa: CASSTPGLADRYEQYF
cdr3_nt: TGTGCCAGCAGCACACCGGGACTAGCGGACCGATACGAGCAGTACTTC

j_call: TRBJ2-7
clone_size: .
d_call: .
v_call: TRBV20-1
cdr3_aa: CSASSSYEQYF
cdr3_nt: TGCAGTGCTAGTAGTAGTTACGAGCAGTACTTC

j_call: TRBJ2-7
clone_size: .
d_call: TRBD1
v_call: TRBV6-1
cdr3_aa: CASSEGSGQAYEQYF
cdr3_nt: TGTGCCAGCAGTGAAGGGTCGGGACAGGCCTACGAGCAGTACTTC

j_call: TRBJ2-1
clone_size: few
d_call: TRBD1
v_call: TRBV25-1
cdr3_aa: CASSGGQGSHNEQFF
cdr3_nt: TGTGCCAGCAGTGGGGGACAGGGTAGTCACAATGAGCAGTTCTTC

j_call: TRBJ2-3
clone_size: once
d_call: TRBD2
v_call: TRBV7-6
cdr3_aa: CASSLVAGGPIDTQYF
cdr3_nt: TGTGCCAGCAGCTTAGTGGCGGGAGGGCCCATAGATACGCAGTATTTT

j_call: TRBJ1-1
clone_size: many
d_call: .
v_call: TRBV7-9
cdr3_aa: CASSLGRGEAFF
cdr3_nt: TGTGCCAGCAGCTTGGGCAGGGGCGAAGCTTTCTTT

j_call: TRBJ2-7
clone_size: few
d_call: TRBD1
v_call: TRBV18
cdr3_aa: CASSVTGTAYEQYF
cdr3_nt: TGTGCCAGCTCAGTAACAGGGACAGCCTACGAGCAGTACTTC

j_call: TRBJ2-2
clone_size: .
d_call: .
v_call: TRBV15
cdr3_aa: CATRGPTGELFF
cdr3_nt: TGTGCCACCAGAGGCCCCACCGGGGAGCTGTTTTTT

j_call: TRBJ2-7
clone_size: .
d_call: .
v_call: TRBV2
cdr3_aa: CASKSGFGGYEQYF
cdr3_nt: TGTGCCAGCAAGAGCGGGTTTGGCGGCTACGAGCAGTACTTC

j_call: TRBJ2-7
clone_size: .
d_call: .
v_call: TRBV5-1
cdr3_aa: CASMSTANYEQYF
cdr3_nt: TGCGCCAGCATGAGTACAGCCAACTACGAGCAGTACTTC

j_call: TRBJ2-3
clone_size: few
d_call: .
v_call: TRBV4-1
cdr3_aa: CASSQGVADTQYF
cdr3_nt: TGCGCCAGCAGCCAAGGTGTTGCAGATACGCAGTATTTT

j_call: TRBJ1-2
clone_size: many
d_call: .
v_call: TRBV6-1
cdr3_aa: CASSEAIAGFYGYTF
cdr3_nt: TGTGCCAGCAGTGAAGCGATCGCGGGGTTCTATGGCTACACCTTC

j_call: TRBJ2-7
clone_size: .
d_call: TRBD2
v_call: TRBV9
cdr3_aa: CASSVIGLAGPSSYEQYF
cdr3_nt: TGTGCCAGCAGCGTTATTGGACTAGCGGGCCCAAGCTCCTACGAGCAGTACTTC

j_call: TRBJ2-5
clone_size: .
d_call: .
v_call: TRBV10-2
cdr3_aa: CASSEFLETQYF
cdr3_nt: TGCGCCAGCAGTGAGTTTTTGGAGACCCAGTACTTC

j_call: TRBJ2-2
clone_size: many
d_call: TRBD2
v_call: TRBV2
cdr3_aa: CASSESSGSRNTGELFF
cdr3_nt: TGTGCCAGCAGTGAATCTAGCGGGAGCAGGAACACCGGGGAGCTGTTTTTT

j_call: TRBJ2-1
clone_size: .
d_call: TRBD2
v_call: TRBV7-9
cdr3_aa: CASSSGTTPYNEQFF
cdr3_nt: TGTGCCAGCAGTTCCGGGACTACTCCATACAATGAGCAGTTCTTC

j_call: TRBJ1-5
clone_size: .
d_call: .
v_call: TRBV9
cdr3_aa: CASNSPGDGNQPQHF
cdr3_nt: TGTGCCAGCAACTCCCCAGGGGACGGCAATCAGCCCCAGCATTTT

j_call: TRBJ1-5
clone_size: .
d_call: .
v_call: TRBV19
cdr3_aa: CASTTGYQPQHF
cdr3_nt: TGTGCCAGTACCACGGGCTATCAGCCCCAGCATTTT

j_call: TRBJ2-2
clone_size: many
d_call: .
v_call: TRBV4-3
cdr3_aa: CASSPTSNDMNTGELFF
cdr3_nt: TGCGCCAGCAGCCCGACGAGCAATGACATGAACACCGGGGAGCTGTTTTTT

j_call: TRBJ2-1
clone_size: many
d_call: TRBD2
v_call: TRBV6-4
cdr3_aa: CASSAGLGEYNEQFF
cdr3_nt: TGTGCCAGCAGTGCCGGACTAGGAGAATACAATGAGCAGTTCTTC

j_call: TRBJ2-4
clone_size: .
d_call: TRBD1
v_call: TRBV11-2
cdr3_aa: CASSSLEPGQGRVKNIQYF
cdr3_nt: TGTGCCAGCAGCTCCCTCGAACCCGGACAGGGACGGGTCAAAAACATTCAGTACTTC

j_call: TRBJ1-1
clone_size: .
d_call: .
v_call: TRBV10-1
cdr3_aa: CASSEGRLGLMNTEAFF
cdr3_nt: TGCGCCAGCAGTGAGGGCAGGCTAGGTCTCATGAACACTGAAGCTTTCTTT

j_call: TRBJ2-1
clone_size: .
d_call: .
v_call: TRBV7-9
cdr3_aa: CASSSGWGRLYNEQFF
cdr3_nt: TGTGCCAGCAGCTCCGGTTGGGGGAGATTGTACAATGAGCAGTTCTTC

j_call: TRBJ1-2
clone_size: .
d_call: TRBD1
v_call: TRBV29-1
cdr3_aa: CSARTGVYGYTF
cdr3_nt: TGCAGCGCTAGGACAGGGGTATATGGCTACACCTTC

j_call: TRBJ1-4
clone_size: .
d_call: .
v_call: TRBV20-1
cdr3_aa: CSAQDEKLFF
cdr3_nt: TGCAGTGCTCAGGACGAAAAACTGTTTTTT

j_call: TRBJ2-6
clone_size: .
d_call: .
v_call: TRBV5-6
cdr3_aa: CASSHTTGHSGANVLTF
cdr3_nt: TGTGCCAGCAGCCACACTACCGGCCACTCTGGGGCCAACGTCCTGACTTTC

j_call: TRBJ2-3
clone_size: once
d_call: .
v_call: TRBV6-6
cdr3_aa: CASSSSLADTQYF
cdr3_nt: TGTGCCAGCAGTTCCTCGCTAGCGGATACGCAGTATTTT

j_call: TRBJ2-1
clone_size: many
d_call: .
v_call: TRBV14
cdr3_aa: CASSQGMATTYNEQFF
cdr3_nt: TGTGCCAGCAGCCAAGGAATGGCCACCACCTACAATGAGCAGTTCTTC

j_call: TRBJ2-7
clone_size: once
d_call: TRBD2
v_call: TRBV4-1
cdr3_aa: CASSRGTSGEYEQYF
cdr3_nt: TGCGCCAGCAGCCGAGGGACTAGCGGGGAATACGAGCAGTACTTC

j_call: TRBJ1-5
clone_size: .
d_call: .
v_call: TRBV27
cdr3_aa: CASGSPVRDNDQPQHF
cdr3_nt: TGTGCCAGCGGGTCCCCCGTCCGGGACAACGATCAGCCCCAGCATTTT

j_call: TRBJ1-5
clone_size: .
d_call: .
v_call: TRBV6-1
cdr3_aa: CASHEDSNQPQHF
cdr3_nt: TGTGCCAGCCACGAAGATAGCAATCAGCCCCAGCATTTT

j_call: TRBJ2-2
clone_size: .
d_call: .
v_call: TRBV5-1
cdr3_aa: CASSLPLIPNPILNTGELFF
cdr3_nt: TGCGCCAGCAGCCTGCCCCTAATCCCTAACCCGATTCTGAACACCGGGGAGCTGTTTTTT

j_call: TRBJ2-1
clone_size: .
d_call: .
v_call: TRBV2
cdr3_aa: CASTKEFSYNEQFF
cdr3_nt: TGTGCCAGCACCAAGGAGTTCTCCTACAATGAGCAGTTCTTC

j_call: TRBJ2-3
clone_size: medium-sized
d_call: TRBD2
v_call: TRBV15
cdr3_aa: CATSGGRITDTQYF
cdr3_nt: TGTGCCACCAGTGGCGGGAGGATCACAGATACGCAGTATTTT

j_call: TRBJ2-7
clone_size: .
d_call: TRBD2
v_call: TRBV6-1
cdr3_aa: CASSEVASGTYEQYF
cdr3_nt: TGTGCCAGCAGTGAAGTGGCTAGCGGGACCTACGAGCAGTACTTC

j_call: TRBJ2-4
clone_size: few
d_call: .
v_call: TRBV15
cdr3_aa: CATSRGYSVSSDIQYF
cdr3_nt: TGTGCCACCAGCAGAGGTTATTCGGTTAGTTCGGACATTCAGTACTTC

j_call: TRBJ1-5
clone_size: .
d_call: .
v_call: TRBV5-6
cdr3_aa: CASSLGVQPQHF
cdr3_nt: TGTGCCAGCAGCTTAGGCGTTCAGCCCCAGCATTTT

j_call: TRBJ1-1
clone_size: .
d_call: .
v_call: TRBV19
cdr3_aa: CASSMGGMNTEAFF
cdr3_nt: TGTGCCAGTAGTATGGGCGGTATGAACACTGAAGCTTTCTTT

j_call: TRBJ2-3
clone_size: .
d_call: TRBD2
v_call: TRBV28
cdr3_aa: CASSPIPSGASTDTQYF
cdr3_nt: TGTGCCAGCAGTCCAATTCCTAGCGGGGCTAGCACAGATACGCAGTATTTT

j_call: TRBJ2-5
clone_size: .
d_call: .
v_call: TRBV11-3
cdr3_aa: CASSPQSGTNQETQYF
cdr3_nt: TGTGCCAGCAGCCCCCAGTCGGGGACCAACCAAGAGACCCAGTACTTC

j_call: TRBJ1-1
clone_size: .
d_call: .
v_call: TRBV2
cdr3_aa: CASSDRSYNLAFF
cdr3_nt: TGTGCCAGCAGTGACCGGAGTTATAATCTCGCTTTCTTT

j_call: TRBJ2-3
clone_size: .
d_call: .
v_call: TRBV30
cdr3_aa: CAWSVLRGDTQYF
cdr3_nt: TGTGCCTGGAGTGTACTAAGGGGAGATACGCAGTATTTT

j_call: TRBJ1-4
clone_size: .
d_call: TRBD1
v_call: TRBV7-9
cdr3_aa: CASSLMNLDGDRVGKLFF
cdr3_nt: TGTGCCAGCAGCTTAATGAATCTGGACGGGGACAGGGTGGGAAAACTGTTTTTT

j_call: TRBJ2-7
clone_size: .
d_call: .
v_call: TRBV5-8
cdr3_aa: CASSFGIMGPDEQYF
cdr3_nt: TGTGCCAGCAGCTTCGGAATTATGGGGCCTGACGAGCAGTACTTC

j_call: TRBJ2-1
clone_size: .
d_call: .
v_call: TRBV6-6
cdr3_aa: CASSPISGAEYNEQFF
cdr3_nt: TGTGCCAGCAGTCCAATATCGGGGGCCGAATACAATGAGCAGTTCTTC

j_call: TRBJ1-1
clone_size: .
d_call: .
v_call: TRBV6-1
cdr3_aa: CASSEQRGTEAFF
cdr3_nt: TGTGCCAGCAGTGAACAAAGGGGGACTGAAGCTTTCTTT